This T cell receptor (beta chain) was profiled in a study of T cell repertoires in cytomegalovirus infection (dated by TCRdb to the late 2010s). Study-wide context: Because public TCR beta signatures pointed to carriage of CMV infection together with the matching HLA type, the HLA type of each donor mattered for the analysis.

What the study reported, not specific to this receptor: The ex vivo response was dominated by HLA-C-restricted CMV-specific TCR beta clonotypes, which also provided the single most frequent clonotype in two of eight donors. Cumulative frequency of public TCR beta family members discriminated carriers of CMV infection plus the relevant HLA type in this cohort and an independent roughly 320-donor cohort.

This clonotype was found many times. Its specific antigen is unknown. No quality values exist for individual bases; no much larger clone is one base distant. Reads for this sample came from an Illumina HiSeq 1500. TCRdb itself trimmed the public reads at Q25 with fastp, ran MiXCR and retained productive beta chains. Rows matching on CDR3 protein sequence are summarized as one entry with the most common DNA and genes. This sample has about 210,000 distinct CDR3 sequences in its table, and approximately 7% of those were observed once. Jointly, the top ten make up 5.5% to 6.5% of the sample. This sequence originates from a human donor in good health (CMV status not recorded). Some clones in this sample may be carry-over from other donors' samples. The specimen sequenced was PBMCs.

For the CDR3, the sequence is CSVLGRDTIYF. The sequenced DNA is TGCAGCGTTCTCGGTCGGGACACCATATATTTT. The chain is made from TRBV29-1 and TRBJ1-3; the D segment cannot be called with confidence. The germline V gene provides CDR1 SQVTM and CDR2 ANQGSEA. Counted from cysteine to phenylalanine, this CDR3 has 11 amino acids. Only the CDR3 DNA stays, 33 bases, in frame from base 1. V and J are truncated by 5 bases and 8 bases respectively, leaving an intervening sequence of 10 bases.